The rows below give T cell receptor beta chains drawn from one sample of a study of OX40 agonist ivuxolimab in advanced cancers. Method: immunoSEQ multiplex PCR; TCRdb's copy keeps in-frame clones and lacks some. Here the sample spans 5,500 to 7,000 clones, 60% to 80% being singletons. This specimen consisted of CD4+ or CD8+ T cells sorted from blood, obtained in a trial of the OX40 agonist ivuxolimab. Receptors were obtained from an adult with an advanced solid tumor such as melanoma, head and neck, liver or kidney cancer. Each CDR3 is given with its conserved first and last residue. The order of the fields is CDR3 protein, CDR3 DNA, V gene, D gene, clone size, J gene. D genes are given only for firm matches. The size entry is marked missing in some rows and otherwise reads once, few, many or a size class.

CASSPGKGSGLYQETQYF	TGTGCCAGCAGTCCTGGAAAGGGGAGCGGCCTTTACCAAGAGACCCAGTACTTC	TRBV27	-	-	TRBJ2-5
CASSNSIDSYEQYF	TGTGCCAGCAGTAATAGTATAGATTCCTACGAGCAGTACTTC	TRBV7-9	-	few	TRBJ2-7
CASTNPSNSPLHF	TGTGCCAGCACAAACCCTTCCAATTCACCCCTCCACTTT	TRBV19	-	medium-sized	TRBJ1-6
CASIKRMGSSYEQYF	TGTGCCAGCATTAAAAGGATGGGAAGCTCCTACGAGCAGTACTTC	TRBV28	-	-	TRBJ2-7
CASSLFAGVTDTQYF	TGTGCCAGCAGCTTGTTCGCGGGAGTCACAGATACGCAGTATTTT	TRBV5-4	TRBD2	-	TRBJ2-3
CASSLVFSSGPYEQYF	TGTGCCAGCAGCTTAGTCTTCTCTAGCGGTCCCTACGAGCAGTACTTC	TRBV13	TRBD2	-	TRBJ2-7
CASSDLGLAGVDEQYF	TGTGCCAGCAGTGATTTAGGGCTAGCGGGAGTAGACGAGCAGTACTTC	TRBV2	TRBD2	-	TRBJ2-7
CASASGSTLSGYTF	TGTGCCAGCGCATCGGGCAGTACCCTCTCTGGCTACACCTTC	TRBV6-1	-	-	TRBJ1-2
CASYLSGNTIYF	TGTGCCAGCTACCTAAGCGGAAACACCATATATTTT	TRBV6-6	-	-	TRBJ1-3
CASTSGTTSWLGANVLTF	TGTGCCAGCACCTCCGGGACAACATCGTGGTTGGGGGCCAACGTCCTGACTTTC	TRBV28	-	once	TRBJ2-6
CASDVSGYNEQFF	TGTGCCAGCGATGTTTCGGGATACAATGAGCAGTTCTTC	TRBV9	-	-	TRBJ2-1
CASSSSTAQYNQPQHF	TGTGCCAGCAGTTCCTCGACGGCCCAATACAATCAGCCCCAGCATTTT	TRBV27	-	-	TRBJ1-5
CASSLGQGAQPQHF	TGTGCCAGCAGTTTGGGACAGGGGGCTCAGCCCCAGCATTTT	TRBV27	TRBD1	-	TRBJ1-5
CASSPGGYYGYTF	TGTGCCAGCAGCCCCGGGGGATACTATGGCTACACCTTC	TRBV7-9	-	-	TRBJ1-2
CASLGGIGAYNEQFF	TGTGCCAGCCTCGGCGGGATCGGAGCCTACAATGAGCAGTTCTTC	TRBV6-5	-	-	TRBJ2-1
CSVPGDSYEQYF	TGCAGCGTTCCCGGGGACTCCTACGAGCAGTACTTC	TRBV29-1	-	-	TRBJ2-7
CASSWQGSLTDTQYF	TGTGCCAGCAGTTGGCAGGGGTCCCTCACAGATACGCAGTATTTT	TRBV27	-	-	TRBJ2-3
CASTPRGRTEAFF	TGTGCCAGTACTCCTCGAGGTCGGACTGAAGCTTTCTTT	TRBV19	-	-	TRBJ1-1
CASSLVGVGGNTIYF	TGTGCCAGCAGCTTAGTGGGGGTGGGCGGAAACACCATATATTTT	TRBV7-2	-	-	TRBJ1-3
CASSDLTSGGVDTQYF	TGTGCCAGCAGCGATCTTACTAGCGGGGGAGTCGATACGCAGTATTTT	TRBV2	TRBD2	-	TRBJ2-3
CASSPPWGDNEAFF	TGTGCCAGCAGCCCCCCCTGGGGCGATAATGAAGCTTTCTTT	TRBV7-9	-	-	TRBJ1-1
CASSPSLYETSTDTQYF	TGTGCCAGCAGTCCATCCCTATATGAAACTAGCACAGATACGCAGTATTTT	TRBV28	-	few	TRBJ2-3
CASSLEYGDTQYF	TGTGCCAGCAGCTTAGAATATGGAGATACGCAGTATTTT	TRBV7-9	-	-	TRBJ2-3
CASSRSPGQGINEQYF	TGCGCCAGCAGCCGATCGCCGGGACAGGGGATTAACGAGCAGTACTTC	TRBV5-1	TRBD1	once	TRBJ2-7
CSGGGPEAFF	TGCAGCGGGGGGGGGCCTGAAGCTTTCTTT	TRBV29-1	-	once	TRBJ1-1
CASGVEGHTDTQYF	TGTGCCAGCGGCGTGGAGGGCCACACAGATACGCAGTATTTT	TRBV6-9	-	-	TRBJ2-3
CASSLGWNTEAFF	TGTGCCAGCAGTTTGGGATGGAACACTGAAGCTTTCTTT	TRBV6-6	-	once	TRBJ1-1
CAISESLAGGPGATDTQYF	TGTGCCATCAGTGAGTCCCTAGCGGGGGGGCCGGGCGCCACAGATACGCAGTATTTT	TRBV10-3	TRBD2	few	TRBJ2-3
CASSKARAGGTEAFF	TGTGCCAGCAGCAAAGCGCGGGCAGGGGGCACTGAAGCTTTCTTT	TRBV21-1	-	-	TRBJ1-1
CASTRGIDGYTF	TGTGCCAGCACCCGTGGAATTGATGGCTACACCTTC	TRBV6-5	-	-	TRBJ1-2
CASSRRKGLAGVGETQYF	TGTGCCAGCAGTAGGCGAAAGGGACTAGCGGGAGTGGGAGAGACCCAGTACTTC	TRBV27	TRBD2	-	TRBJ2-5
CASSLGVVIRGRAGTQYF	TGTGCCAGCAGCTTAGGGGTGGTCATCCGAGGGAGGGCTGGTACGCAGTATTTT	TRBV7-9	TRBD2	-	TRBJ2-3
CASSGTDLSSYNSPLHF	TGTGCCAGCAGCGGGACAGATTTAAGCTCCTATAATTCACCCCTCCACTTT	TRBV9	-	-	TRBJ1-6
CATSSTGAYNEQFF	TGTGCCACCAGCAGCACGGGGGCCTACAATGAGCAGTTCTTC	TRBV15	-	-	TRBJ2-1
CASSFLLPGAEAFF	TGTGCCAGCAGTTTTTTGTTACCAGGGGCTGAAGCTTTCTTT	TRBV27	-	medium-sized	TRBJ1-1
CATQDTSGGYTF	TGTGCCACTCAGGACACCTCCGGAGGCTACACCTTC	TRBV19	-	-	TRBJ1-2
CASSYEKGGSYGYTF	TGTGCCAGCAGTTACGAGAAGGGGGGGAGCTATGGCTACACCTTC	TRBV6-6	-	-	TRBJ1-2
CASSEDGGNYGYTF	TGTGCCAGCAGTGAAGACGGAGGGAACTATGGCTACACCTTC	TRBV2	-	-	TRBJ1-2
CASSIDPQPQHF	TGTGCCAGTAGTATAGACCCTCAGCCCCAGCATTTT	TRBV19	-	-	TRBJ1-5
CASSLTKNTEAFF	TGTGCCAGCAGTTTAACTAAGAACACTGAAGCTTTCTTT	TRBV28	-	-	TRBJ1-1
CASSFGPYNEQFF	TGTGCCAGCAGTTTCGGGCCCTACAATGAGCAGTTCTTC	TRBV27	-	-	TRBJ2-1